This T cell receptor beta chain stems from a study of blood T cell repertoires in COVID-19. Background on the study: Donors in the United States, Italy and Spain gave samples during acute or convalescent COVID-19. Sources were T cells, B-cell-depleted T cells, or PBMCs; the material itself was cDNA or gDNA.

This CDR3 has 12 residues. Germline values: CDR1 KGHSH, CDR2 LQKENI. V lost 2 bases to trimming and J lost 7 bases, with 6 bases between them. Cohort allocation depended upon clinical history that participants reported. Authors' data handling: From reference gene primer amplification, estimates of nucleated cell counts were derived. Some clones are missing from TCRdb's copy, which holds only in-frame ones; the method was immunoSEQ multiplex PCR. The V and J calls and the clone size are those of that table, but D and trimming were determined from the DNA. The table records around 130,000 clones, around 80% of them present only once.

The sequenced sample was PBMCs or T cells enriched from blood (not recorded which). The V gene is TRBV18, the J gene TRBJ2-1; D gene ambiguous. This receptor was taken from a woman under 30 who had been exposed to COVID-19. In nucleotides, the CDR3 is TGTGCCAGCTCACCAACGAGTAATGAGCAGTTCTTC. Translated: CASSPTSNEQFF.